The table lists the clone carrying this T cell receptor (beta chain) with a few counts. Its antigen is unidentified. This sample is drawn from a study of cytotoxic CD8 clonotypes in ibrutinib-treated CLL. Looking at the study overall: The subjects consisted of roughly 12 relapsed/refractory and around 15 treatment-naive individuals, with roughly 17 IGHV unmutated. Samples showed on average roughly 260,000 productive templates and approximately 94,000 productive rearrangements.

Assay used: immunoSEQ multiplex PCR; TCRdb lists only in-frame clones, some missing. The table has roughly 180,000 clones, less than 85% seen once; the top ten hold roughly 4.6%. General study points: In sustained-remission versus progressing patients, sampling times differed. Rising at ibrutinib response, clonality subsequently fell back toward baseline at progression.

Specimen: PBMCs, collected after 24 months of ibrutinib treatment. This receptor was obtained from a human donor with chronic lymphocytic leukemia.

CDR3 nucleotides: TGTGCCAGCTCCTATCGCCGGGCAGATACGCAGTATTTT. This sequence encodes CASSYRRADTQYF. The rearrangement uses TRBV7-2 and TRBJ2-3; the D is unclear. The CDR3 is 13 amino acids. V was pared by 8 bases and J by 4 bases, with 13 bases between. CDR1 is SGHTA and CDR2 is FQGNSA in the germline V gene.